This TCR beta chain was identified in a study of shared clonotypes between healthy human individuals. Across the study: In total, the donors were two women and a few men aged 18 to 49.

Cells designated naive CD8 were CD45RO-negative and were positively selected for CCR7, with terminally differentiated effector memory CD45RA+ cells excluded. From germline, CDR1 is MDHEN and CDR2 SYDVKM. CDR3 length equals 14 residues. V was clipped by 7 bases and J by 5 bases, with 18 bases between them. Here immunoSEQ multiplex PCR was the method, and the copy in TCRdb shows in-frame clones only, minus some. The sample yields approximately 2,000,000 clones, 93% seen once. Source material: naive CD8+ T cells from PBMCs. The TCR originated in a man aged 18-30 years in good health. Some clones in this sample may be carry-over from other donors' samples. The genes are TRBV28 and TRBJ2-7; either TRBD1 or TRBD2 may supply D (6 bases each). The CDR3 coding sequence is TGTGCCAGCATAAGAGGGGGGTGGGGAAACGAGCAGTACTTC. It encodes CASIRGGWGNEQYF.